Below, one T cell receptor beta chain is given with its context. The antigen is undetermined. This sample is drawn from a study of T cell responses to AZD1222 COVID-19 vaccine. Study-level findings and limits: Compared with day 0, the breadth and depth of the Spike-specific TCR repertoire rose significantly after two doses of AZD1222.

Here immunoSEQ multiplex PCR was the method, and the copy in TCRdb shows in-frame clones only, minus some. The sample table sets out more than 110,000 clones. The germline V gene encodes CDR1 LNHDA and CDR2 SQIVND (reference sequence). V gave up 0 bases and J gave up 4 bases, with 7 bases separating them. The CDR3 runs 14 residues. The chain couples TRBV19 to TRBJ2-1; no reliable D call. The source material was peripheral blood. This TCR was sampled from an adult in good health. CDR3 coding DNA: TGTGCCAGTAGTATAGAGCCAGTTTACAATGAGCAGTTCTTC. This encodes CASSIEPVYNEQFF.